This T cell receptor beta chain stems from a study of cytomegalovirus exposure and HLA in healthy donors. General observations from the study: TCR beta chains associated with HLA were, in a later analysis, more clonally expanded than equally common others. Compared with the roughly 700-donor mean, an Asian-associated ancestry cluster reportedly had fewer N-insertions, according to a later analysis. Most TCR beta V segments were productive about 90% or about 30% of the time in an earlier analysis. Fewer than 20,000 TCR beta sequences were associated with HLA alleles at 0.05 false discovery rate in a later analysis.

The CDR3 runs to 14 residues. Germline-derived CDR1 and CDR2 are SSHAT and FNYEAQ (reference sequence). Notes on this clone: Its antigen is still unknown. At one boundary the junction diverges from the germline segment, which might be a read error.

The PCR used 60 Vbeta and 13 Jbeta primers. TCRdb's copy holds only in-frame clones and misses some; the assay was immunoSEQ multiplex PCR. The data contain approximately 190,000 clones, 70% to 80% of them singletons. This clonotype was sampled from a woman in her twenties or thirties in good health and CMV-seropositive. The chain combines TRBV7-7 with TRBJ2-7, with 8 bases aligning to TRBD1. What was sequenced was PBMCs. The CDR3 reads CASSLGQGSSEQYF. The CDR3 region has the DNA TGTGCTAGCAGCCTCGGACAGGGTTCGAGCGAGCAGTACTTC.